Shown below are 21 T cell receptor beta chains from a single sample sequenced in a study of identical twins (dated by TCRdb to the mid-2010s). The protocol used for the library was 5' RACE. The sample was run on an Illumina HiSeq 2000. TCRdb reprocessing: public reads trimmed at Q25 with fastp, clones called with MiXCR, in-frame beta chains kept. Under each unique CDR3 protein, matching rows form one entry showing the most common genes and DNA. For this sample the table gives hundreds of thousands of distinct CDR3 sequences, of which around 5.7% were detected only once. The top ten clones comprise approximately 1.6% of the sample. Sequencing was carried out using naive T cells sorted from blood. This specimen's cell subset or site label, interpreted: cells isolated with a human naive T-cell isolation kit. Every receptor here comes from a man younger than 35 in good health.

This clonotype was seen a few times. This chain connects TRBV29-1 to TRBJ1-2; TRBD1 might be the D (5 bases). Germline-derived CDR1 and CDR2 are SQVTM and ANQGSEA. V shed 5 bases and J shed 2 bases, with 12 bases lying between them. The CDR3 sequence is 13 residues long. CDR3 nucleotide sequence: TGCAGCGTTCAGGACACAATCAACTATGGCTACACCTTC. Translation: CSVQDTINYGYTF.

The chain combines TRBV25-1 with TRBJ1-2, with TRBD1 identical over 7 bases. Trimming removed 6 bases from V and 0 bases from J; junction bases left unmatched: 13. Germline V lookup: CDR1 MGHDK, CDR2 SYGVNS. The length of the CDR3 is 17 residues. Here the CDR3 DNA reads TGTGCCAGCAGGAGATCCGGGACAGTACCCTCTAACTATGGCTACACCTTC. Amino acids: CASRRSGTVPSNYGYTF.

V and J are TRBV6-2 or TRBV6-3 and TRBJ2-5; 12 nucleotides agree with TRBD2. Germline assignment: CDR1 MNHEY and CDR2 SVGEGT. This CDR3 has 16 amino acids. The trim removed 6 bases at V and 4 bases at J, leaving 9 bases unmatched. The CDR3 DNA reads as TGTGCCAGCAGCTACGGGGGACTAGCGGGTCGAGAGACCCAGTACTTC. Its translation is CASSYGGLAGRETQYF.

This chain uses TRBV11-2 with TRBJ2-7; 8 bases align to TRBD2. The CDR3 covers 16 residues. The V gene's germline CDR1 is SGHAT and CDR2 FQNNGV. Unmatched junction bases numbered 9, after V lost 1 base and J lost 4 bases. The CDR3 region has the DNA TGTGCCAGCAGCTTAGTAGCGGCCAGCGGGAGTTACGAGCAGTACTTC. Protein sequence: CASSLVAASGSYEQYF.

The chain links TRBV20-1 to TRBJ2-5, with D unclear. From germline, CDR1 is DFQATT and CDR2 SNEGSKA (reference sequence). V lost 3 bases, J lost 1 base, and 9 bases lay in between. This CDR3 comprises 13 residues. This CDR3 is CSASMGSQETQYF. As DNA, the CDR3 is TGCAGTGCTAGTATGGGGTCCCAAGAGACCCAGTACTTC.

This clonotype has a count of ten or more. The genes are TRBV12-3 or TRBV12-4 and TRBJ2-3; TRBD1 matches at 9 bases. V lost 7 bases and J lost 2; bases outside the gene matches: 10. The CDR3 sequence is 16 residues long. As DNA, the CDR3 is TGTGCCAGCACCCTAAGCCGGACAGGGGTCACAGATACGCAGTATTTT. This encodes CASTLSRTGVTDTQYF.

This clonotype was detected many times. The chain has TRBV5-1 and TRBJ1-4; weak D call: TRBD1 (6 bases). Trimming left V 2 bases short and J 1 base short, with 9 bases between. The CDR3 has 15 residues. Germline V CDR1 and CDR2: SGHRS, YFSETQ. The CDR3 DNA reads TGCGCCAGCAGCTTACAGGGTCAAACTAATGAAAAACTGTTTTTT. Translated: CASSLQGQTNEKLFF. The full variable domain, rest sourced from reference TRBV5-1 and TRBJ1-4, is KAGVTQTPRYLIKTRGQQVTLSCSPISGHRSVSWYQQTPGQGLQFLFEYFSETQRNKGNFPGRFSGRQFSNSRSEMNVSTLELGDSALYLCASSLQGQTNEKLFFGSGTQLSVL.

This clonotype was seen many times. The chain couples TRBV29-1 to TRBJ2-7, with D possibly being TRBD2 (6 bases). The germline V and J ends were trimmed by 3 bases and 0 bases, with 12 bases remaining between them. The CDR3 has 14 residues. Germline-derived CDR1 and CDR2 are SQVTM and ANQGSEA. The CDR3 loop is CSVEEGGSSYEQYF. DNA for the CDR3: TGCAGCGTTGAGGAGGGTGGAAGCTCCTACGAGCAGTACTTC.

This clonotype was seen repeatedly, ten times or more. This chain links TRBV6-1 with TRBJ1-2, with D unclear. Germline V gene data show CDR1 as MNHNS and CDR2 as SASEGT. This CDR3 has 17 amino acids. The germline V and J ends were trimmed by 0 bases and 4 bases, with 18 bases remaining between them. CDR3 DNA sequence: TGTGCCAGCAGTGAAGCGCTGGAAGGGAGGGCCGTCTATGGCTACACCTTC. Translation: CASSEALEGRAVYGYTF.

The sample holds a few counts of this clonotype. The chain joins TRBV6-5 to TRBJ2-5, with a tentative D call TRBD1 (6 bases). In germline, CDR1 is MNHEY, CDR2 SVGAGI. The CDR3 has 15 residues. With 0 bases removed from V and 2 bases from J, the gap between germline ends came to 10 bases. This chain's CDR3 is CASSYSGTSQETQYF. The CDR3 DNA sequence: TGTGCCAGCAGTTACTCCGGGACATCTCAAGAGACCCAGTACTTC.

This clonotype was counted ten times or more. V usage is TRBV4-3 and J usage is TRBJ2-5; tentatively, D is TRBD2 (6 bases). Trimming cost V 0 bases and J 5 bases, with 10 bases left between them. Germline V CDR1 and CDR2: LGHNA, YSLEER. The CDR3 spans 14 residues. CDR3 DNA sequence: TGCGCCAGCAGCCAAGATCTACTAGCTGAGACCCAGTACTTC. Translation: CASSQDLLAETQYF.

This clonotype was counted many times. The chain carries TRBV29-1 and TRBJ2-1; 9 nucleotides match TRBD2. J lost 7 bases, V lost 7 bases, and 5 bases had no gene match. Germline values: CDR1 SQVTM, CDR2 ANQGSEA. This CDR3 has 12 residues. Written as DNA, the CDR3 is TGCAGCGCGGCGGGAGGGGAGAATGAGCAGTTCTTC. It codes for CSAAGGENEQFF.

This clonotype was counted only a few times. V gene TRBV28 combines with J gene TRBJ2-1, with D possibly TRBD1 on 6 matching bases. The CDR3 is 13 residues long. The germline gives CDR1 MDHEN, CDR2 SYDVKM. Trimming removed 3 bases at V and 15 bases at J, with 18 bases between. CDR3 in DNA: TGTGCCAGCAGTTTTGGGGGCCCCATGGACTGGTTCTTC. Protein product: CASSFGGPMDWFF. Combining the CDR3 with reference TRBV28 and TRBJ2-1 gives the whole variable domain DVKVTQSSRYLVKRTGEKVFLECVQDMDHENMFWYRQDPGLGLRLIYFSYDVKMKEKGDIPEGYSVSREKKERFSLILESASTNQTSMYLCASSFGGPMDWFFGPGTRLTVL.

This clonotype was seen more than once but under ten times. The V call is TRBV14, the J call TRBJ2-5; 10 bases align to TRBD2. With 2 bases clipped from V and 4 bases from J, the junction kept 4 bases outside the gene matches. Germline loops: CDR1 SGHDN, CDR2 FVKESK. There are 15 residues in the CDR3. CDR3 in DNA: TGTGCCAGCAGCCAACTAGCGGGAGTAACAGAGACCCAGTACTTC. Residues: CASSQLAGVTETQYF.

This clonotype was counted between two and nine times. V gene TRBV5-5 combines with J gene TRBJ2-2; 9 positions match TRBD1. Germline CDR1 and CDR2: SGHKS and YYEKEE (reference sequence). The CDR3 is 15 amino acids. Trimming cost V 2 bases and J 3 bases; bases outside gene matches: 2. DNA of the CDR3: TGTGCCAGCAGCTTTACAGGGGGCCACACCGGGGAGCTGTTTTTT. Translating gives CASSFTGGHTGELFF. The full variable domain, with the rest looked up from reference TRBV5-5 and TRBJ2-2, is DAGVTQSPTHLIKTRGQQVTLRCSPISGHKSVSWYQQVLGQGPQFIFQYYEKEERGRGNFPDRFSARQFPNYSSELNVNALLLGDSALYLCASSFTGGHTGELFFGEGSRLTVL.

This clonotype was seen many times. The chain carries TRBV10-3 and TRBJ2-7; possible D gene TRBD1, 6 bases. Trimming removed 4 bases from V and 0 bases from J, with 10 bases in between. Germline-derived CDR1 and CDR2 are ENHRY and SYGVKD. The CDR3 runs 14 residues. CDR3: CAISAQGSSYEQYF. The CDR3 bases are TGTGCCATCAGTGCTCAGGGGAGCTCCTACGAGCAGTACTTC.

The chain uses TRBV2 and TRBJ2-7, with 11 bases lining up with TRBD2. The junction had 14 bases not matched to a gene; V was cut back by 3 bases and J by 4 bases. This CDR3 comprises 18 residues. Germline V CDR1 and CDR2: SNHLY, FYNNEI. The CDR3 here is CASSETGFITSGSYEQYF. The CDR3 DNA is TGTGCCAGCAGTGAGACAGGCTTTATCACTAGCGGGAGTTACGAGCAGTACTTC.

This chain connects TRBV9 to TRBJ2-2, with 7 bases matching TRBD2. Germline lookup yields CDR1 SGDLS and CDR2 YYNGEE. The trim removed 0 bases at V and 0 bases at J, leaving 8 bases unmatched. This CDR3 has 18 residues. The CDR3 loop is CASSVGGGGSANTGELFF. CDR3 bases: TGTGCCAGCAGCGTAGGTGGGGGAGGGTCCGCGAACACCGGGGAGCTGTTTTTT.

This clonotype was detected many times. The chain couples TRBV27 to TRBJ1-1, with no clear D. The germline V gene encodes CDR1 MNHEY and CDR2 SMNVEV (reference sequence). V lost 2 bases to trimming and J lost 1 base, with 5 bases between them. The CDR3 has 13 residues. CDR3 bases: TGTGCCAGCAGTTTAGTGCCGAACACTGAAGCTTTCTTT. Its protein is CASSLVPNTEAFF.

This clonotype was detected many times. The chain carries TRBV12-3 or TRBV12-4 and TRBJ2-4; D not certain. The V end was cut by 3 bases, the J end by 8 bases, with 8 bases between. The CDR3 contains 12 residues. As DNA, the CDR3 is TGTGCCAGCAGTTTTAACGGGTACATTCAGTACTTC. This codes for CASSFNGYIQYF.

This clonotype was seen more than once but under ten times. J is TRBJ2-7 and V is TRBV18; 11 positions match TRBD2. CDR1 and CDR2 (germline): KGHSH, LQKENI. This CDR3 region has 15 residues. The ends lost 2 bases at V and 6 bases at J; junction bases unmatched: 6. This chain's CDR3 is CASSPALAGVSEQYV. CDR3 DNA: TGTGCCAGCTCACCAGCACTAGCGGGAGTTTCCGAGCAGTACGTC.